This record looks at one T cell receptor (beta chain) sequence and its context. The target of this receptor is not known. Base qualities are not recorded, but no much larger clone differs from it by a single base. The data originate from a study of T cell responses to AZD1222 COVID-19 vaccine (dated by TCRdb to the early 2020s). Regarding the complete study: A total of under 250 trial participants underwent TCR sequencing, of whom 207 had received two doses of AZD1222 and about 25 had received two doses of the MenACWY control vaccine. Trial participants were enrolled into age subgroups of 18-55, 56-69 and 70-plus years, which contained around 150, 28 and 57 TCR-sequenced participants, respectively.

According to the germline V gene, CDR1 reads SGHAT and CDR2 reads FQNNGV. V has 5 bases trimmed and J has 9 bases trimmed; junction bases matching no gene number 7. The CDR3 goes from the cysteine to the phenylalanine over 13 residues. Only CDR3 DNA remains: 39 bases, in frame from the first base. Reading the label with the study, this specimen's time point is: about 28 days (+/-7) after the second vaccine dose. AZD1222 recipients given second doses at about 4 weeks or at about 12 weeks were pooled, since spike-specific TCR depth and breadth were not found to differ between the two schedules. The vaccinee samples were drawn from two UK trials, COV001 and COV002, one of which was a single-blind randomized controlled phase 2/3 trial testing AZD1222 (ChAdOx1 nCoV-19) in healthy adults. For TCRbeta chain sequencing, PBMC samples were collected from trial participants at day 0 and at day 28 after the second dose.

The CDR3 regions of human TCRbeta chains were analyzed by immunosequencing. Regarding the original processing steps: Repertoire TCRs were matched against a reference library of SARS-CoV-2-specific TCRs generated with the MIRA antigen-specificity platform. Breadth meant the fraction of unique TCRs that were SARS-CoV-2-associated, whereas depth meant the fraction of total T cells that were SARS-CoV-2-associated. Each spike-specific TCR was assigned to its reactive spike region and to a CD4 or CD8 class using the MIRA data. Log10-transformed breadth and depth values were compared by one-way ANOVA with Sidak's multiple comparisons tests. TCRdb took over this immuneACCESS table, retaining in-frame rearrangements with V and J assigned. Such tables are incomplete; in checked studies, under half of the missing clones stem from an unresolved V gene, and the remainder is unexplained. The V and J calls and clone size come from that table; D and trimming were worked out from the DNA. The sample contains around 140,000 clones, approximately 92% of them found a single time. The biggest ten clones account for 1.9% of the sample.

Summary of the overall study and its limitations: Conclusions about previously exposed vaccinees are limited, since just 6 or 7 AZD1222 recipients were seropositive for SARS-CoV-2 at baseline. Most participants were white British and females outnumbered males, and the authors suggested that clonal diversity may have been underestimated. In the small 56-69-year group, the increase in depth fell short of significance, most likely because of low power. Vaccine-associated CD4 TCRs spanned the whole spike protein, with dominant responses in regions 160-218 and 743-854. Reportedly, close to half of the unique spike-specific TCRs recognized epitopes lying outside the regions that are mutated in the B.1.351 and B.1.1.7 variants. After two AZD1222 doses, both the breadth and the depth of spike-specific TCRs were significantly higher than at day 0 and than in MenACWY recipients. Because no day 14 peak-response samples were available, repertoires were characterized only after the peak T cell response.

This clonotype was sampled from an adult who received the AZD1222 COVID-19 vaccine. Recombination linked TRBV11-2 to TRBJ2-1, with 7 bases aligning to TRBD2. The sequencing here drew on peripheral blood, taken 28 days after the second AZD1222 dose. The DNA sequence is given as TGTGCCAGCAGCCCCTCGGGAGGAAGTGAGCAGTTCTTC. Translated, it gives CASSPSGGSEQFF.